Shown below are 5 T cell receptor beta chains from a single sample sequenced in a study of T cells in Graves' hyperthyroidism and ophthalmopathy. Authors of the study amplified TCR beta CDR3 regions from RNA transcripts. When the TCR CDR3 underwent first-round RT-PCR, the HTBI primer set was used. TCRdb reprocessed the multiplex PCR reads via MiXCR and lists one record per CDR3 protein. Altogether about 370,000 distinct CDR3 sequences are present, roughly 15% being singletons, with the ten largest covering approximately 19%. The sample comprised blood. All receptors come from an older woman with Graves' ophthalmopathy.

There are many counts of this clonotype. Since a much larger clone is just one base distant, this may be a read error. The chain recombines TRBV30 with TRBJ2-1; D is unresolved. The CDR3 covers 10 residues. Trimming took 5 bases from V and 5 from J, leaving 4 bases between them. Per the germline V gene, CDR1 is GTSNPN and CDR2 is SVGIG (reference sequence). The CDR3 region is CAWEDNEQFF. CDR3 sequence (DNA): TGTGCCTGGGAGGACAATGAGCAGTTCTTC.

This clonotype was counted only a few times. The chain uses TRBV19 and TRBJ1-3; D gene uncertain. CDR1 is LNHDA, CDR2 SQIVND, per germline (reference sequence). V dropped 5 bases and J dropped 4 bases, with 24 bases sitting between them. This CDR3 has 18 residues. The CDR3 DNA follows: TGTGCCAGTAGTGGACTCGAACTCGTGAAGGATTGGGGAAACACCATATATTTT. Translated: CASSGLELVKDWGNTIYF. The full variable domain, completed using reference TRBV19 and TRBJ1-3, is DGGITQSPKYLFRKEGQNVTLSCEQNLNHDAMYWYRQDPGQGLRLIYYSQIVNDFQKGDIAEGYSVSREKKESFPLTVTSAQKNPTAFYLCASSGLELVKDWGNTIYFGEGSWLTVV.

This clonotype was counted at least ten times. The rearrangement joins TRBV20-1 to TRBJ1-5; 11 bases align to TRBD1. The germline gives CDR1 DFQATT, CDR2 SNEGSKA (reference sequence). V shed 3 bases and J 2 bases; nucleotides not matched to a gene: 6. The CDR3 sequence is 16 residues long. The CDR3 region has the DNA TGCAGTGCTAGCCCCCGGGACAGGGGGGGCAATCAGCCCCAGCATTTT. It specifies CSASPRDRGGNQPQHF.

Ten or more counts support this clonotype. This chain connects TRBV13 to TRBJ2-7, with 10 bases lining up with TRBD1. Unmatched junction bases numbered 7, after V lost 5 bases and J lost 3 bases. The CDR3 length is 15 residues. Per germline, CDR1 PRHDT and CDR2 FYEKMQ (reference sequence). The CDR3 DNA follows: TGTGCCAGCAGCGCTCCGGGACAGGGGATCTACGAGCAGTACTTC. Its protein product is CASSAPGQGIYEQYF.

This clonotype was detected ten times or more. This chain joins TRBV28 and TRBJ1-5; TRBD1 might be the D (6 bases). Germline V lookup: CDR1 MDHEN, CDR2 SYDVKM. V lost 8 bases and J 2 bases, leaving 22 bases between the germline ends. The CDR3 has 17 residues. CDR3 residues: CASSSPVGGPGNQPQHF. CDR3 DNA: TGTGCCAGCTCCTCTCCCGTCGGGGGGCCGGGCAATCAGCCCCAGCATTTT.